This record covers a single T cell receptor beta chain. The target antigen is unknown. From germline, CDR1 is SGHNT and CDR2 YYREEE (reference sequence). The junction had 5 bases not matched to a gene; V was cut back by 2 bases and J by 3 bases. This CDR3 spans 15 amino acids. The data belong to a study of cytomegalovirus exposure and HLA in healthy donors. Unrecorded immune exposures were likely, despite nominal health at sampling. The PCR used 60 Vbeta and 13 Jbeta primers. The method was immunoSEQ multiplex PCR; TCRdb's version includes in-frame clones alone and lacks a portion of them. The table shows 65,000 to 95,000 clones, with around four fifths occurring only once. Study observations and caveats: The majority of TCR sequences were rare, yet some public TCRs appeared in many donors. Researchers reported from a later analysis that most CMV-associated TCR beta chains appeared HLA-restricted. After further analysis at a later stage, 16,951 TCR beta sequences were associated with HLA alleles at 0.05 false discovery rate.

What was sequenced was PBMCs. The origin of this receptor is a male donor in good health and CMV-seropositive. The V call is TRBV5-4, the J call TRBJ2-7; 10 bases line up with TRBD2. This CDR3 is CASSFISGRIYEQYF. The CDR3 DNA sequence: TGTGCCAGCAGCTTCATTAGCGGGAGGATCTACGAGCAGTACTTC.